What follows describes a single T cell receptor beta chain. What it binds is not known. PCR involved 60 Vbeta and 13 Jbeta primers. As handled by the study authors: A later analysis tallied about 80 million unique TCR beta chains, approximately 10 million of them shared. Method: immunoSEQ multiplex PCR; TCRdb's copy keeps in-frame clones and lacks some. For V, J and clone size, that table is used; D and trimming come from the DNA. The sample holds tens of thousands of clones, 60% to 85% seen once. This specimen comes from a study of cytomegalovirus exposure and HLA in healthy donors. Background on the study: Among the 398 genotyped donors, around 81% were placed in the Caucasian-associated ancestry cluster.

This CDR3 contains 13 residues. Between the trimmed V and J ends, which lost 2 bases and 2 bases, there was a span of 7 bases. Germline CDR1 SGHRS, CDR2 YFSETQ. Broader study findings: When a later analysis compared HLA-associated TCR beta chains with equally common others, the HLA-associated chains turned out to be more clonally expanded and to have lower generation probabilities.

The chain joins TRBV5-1 to TRBJ2-5, with TRBD1 as a possible D gene (6 bases). The TCR sequence derives from a man in his late teens or twenties in good health and CMV-seronegative. The sequenced material came from PBMCs. The CDR3 DNA reads TGCGCCAGCAGCTTCGGGACACAAGAGACCCAGTACTTC. Amino acids: CASSFGTQETQYF.